Below, one T cell receptor beta chain is given with its context. The data belong to a study of OX40 agonist ivuxolimab in advanced cancers. Method: immunoSEQ multiplex PCR; TCRdb's copy keeps in-frame clones and lacks some. The repertoire holds just over 14,000 clones, with around 90% as singletons. Trimming removed 5 bases from V and 7 bases from J, with 8 bases in between. This CDR3 has 11 amino acids. Germline V gene data show CDR1 as LNHDA and CDR2 as SQIVND (reference sequence). The rearrangement joins TRBV19 to TRBJ1-2; no reliable D call. The TCR was taken from an adult with an advanced solid tumor such as melanoma, head and neck, liver or kidney cancer. The sequencing used CD4+ or CD8+ T cells sorted from blood, collected in a trial of the OX40 agonist ivuxolimab. CDR3: CASSPGFGYTF. The CDR3 nucleotides read TGTGCCAGTAGTCCCGGGTTTGGCTACACCTTC.